The entry below gives a single T cell receptor (beta chain) sequence along with its context. Its antigen remains unknown. This entry comes from a study of cytomegalovirus exposure and HLA in healthy donors. Study outcomes and limitations: For most TCR beta V segments, an earlier analysis put the productive rate at about 90% or about 30% of the time. In a later analysis, an Asian-associated ancestry cluster reportedly showed fewer N-insertions than the approximately 620-donor mean. Associated with cytomegalovirus, according to the listing, were 164 TCR beta chains.

The CDR3 extends over 15 amino acids. V shed 2 bases and J 1 base; nucleotides not matched to a gene: 5. Looked up from germline, CDR1 is KGHSH and CDR2 is LQKENI. The PCR used 60 Vbeta and 13 Jbeta primers. Method: immunoSEQ multiplex PCR; TCRdb's copy keeps in-frame clones and lacks some. The table shows 140,000 to 150,000 clones, with roughly 80% occurring only once. The chain employs TRBV18 and TRBJ2-7; 7 positions agree with TRBD1. This receptor was identified in a male donor in good health and CMV-seronegative. Sequencing was performed on PBMCs. This CDR3 is CASSPGTATSYEQYF. The CDR3 DNA sequence: TGTGCCAGCTCACCAGGGACAGCGACGTCCTACGAGCAGTACTTC.